This TCR beta chain was retrieved from a study of T-cell reconstitution after alpha-beta-depleted transplantation in children. Trimming left V 0 bases short and J 6 bases short, with 8 bases between. This CDR3 is 14 amino acids long. CDR1 MNHEY and CDR2 SVGAGI come from the germline V gene. Unique molecular identifiers were incorporated when the TCRbeta library was constructed. TCRdb re-analysed the PCR reads in MiXCR, keeping a single row per CDR3 protein. The table shows some 43,000 distinct CDR3 sequences, with about 9% occurring only once. This sequence joins TRBV6-5 and TRBJ2-2, with a weak D call TRBD2 (5 bases). The source is a male patient between 2 and 9 years old who had a stem cell transplant for chronic granulomatous disease, so the T cells may come from the graft donor. Material: PBMCs, mostly from graft donor cells, obtained 60 days after TCRalphabeta/CD19-depleted stem cell transplant. The CDR3 DNA reads TGTGCCAGCAGTTACTCGATGGAGGCCGGGGAGCTGTTTTTT. Encoded protein: CASSYSMEAGELFF.